This T cell receptor (beta chain) was profiled in a study of T cells in Graves' hyperthyroidism and ophthalmopathy. Whole-study results and caveats: Separating ophthalmopathy from stable hyperthyroidism was achieved by a 13 V-J model. In validation, the model predicted ophthalmopathy. These predictions came a median roughly six months before onset.

V was cut by 3 bases and J by 7 bases, with 18 bases left in between. The CDR3 is 16 amino acids. CDR1 is KGHDR and CDR2 is SFDVKD in the germline V gene. This clonotype was recorded many times. As yet, its antigen is unknown. Amplified regions were TCR beta CDR3 sequences from RNA transcripts. A set of HTBI primers served as the primers for a first-round RT-PCR of the TCR CDR3. TCRdb ran MiXCR on the multiplex PCR reads and lists one entry per CDR3 protein. Of 300,000 to 400,000 distinct CDR3 sequences listed, 11% to 15% are singletons. This chain connects TRBV24-1 to TRBJ2-1, with D unresolved. The clonotype originates from a woman in her 30s with Graves' hyperthyroidism. Material for sequencing was blood. In nucleotides, the CDR3 is TGTGCCACCAGTGATCCCACGTCGACTGAGGTAAATGAGCAGTTCTTC. Encoded protein: CATSDPTSTEVNEQFF.